This T cell receptor (beta chain) was recovered during a study of CD8 T cells in ankylosing spondylitis. TCRdb redid the calling of the 5' RACE reads with MiXCR, one entry per CDR3 protein. The sample has 180,000 or so distinct CDR3 sequences, about 9.9% seen once. The TCR comes from a male donor with ankylosing spondylitis or in good health (not recorded which). Sequencing was done on a sample of blood, either unsorted or a sorted T cell fraction (not recorded which).

The CDR3 sequence: CASSLAGARVTDTQYF. The CDR3 nucleotides are TGTGCCAGCAGTTTAGCTGGGGCTCGAGTGACAGATACGCAGTATTTT. The rearrangement uses TRBV12-3 or TRBV12-4 and TRBJ2-3; possible D gene TRBD1, 5 bases. With 0 bases removed from V and 3 bases from J, the gap between germline ends came to 13 bases. The CDR3 contains 16 residues.